Listed below are T cell receptor beta chains from one sample, sequenced in a study of blood T cell repertoires in COVID-19. Libraries were prepared by immunoSEQ multiplex PCR; TCRdb keeps only in-frame clonotypes and omits some of them. Of a few hundred thousand clones detected, 88% appear once; the ten largest clones hold over 1.5%. The sequencing input was peripheral blood. These receptors originate from a man between 65 and 79 years old with acute or convalescent COVID-19. Each CDR3 is given with its conserved first and last residue. Fields, in order: J gene, D gene, V gene, clone size, CDR3 DNA, CDR3 protein. D genes are given only for firm matches. Clone size is given for some rows only: seen once, a few or many times, or a class if the clone is expanded.

j_call: TRBJ2-1; d_call: TRBD1; v_call: TRBV7-9; clone_size: -; cdr3_nt: TGTGCCAGCAGCCCATACGGCGAAAGCAGGGGGTACAATGAGCAGTTCTTC; cdr3_aa: CASSPYGESRGYNEQFF
j_call: TRBJ1-1; d_call: -; v_call: TRBV7-9; clone_size: -; cdr3_nt: TGTGCCAGCAGCTCCTCAGGGAACACTGAAGCTTTCTTT; cdr3_aa: CASSSSGNTEAFF
j_call: TRBJ2-2; d_call: -; v_call: TRBV4-1; clone_size: once; cdr3_nt: TGCGCCAGCAGCCAACCAAACGGGAACACCGGGGAGCTGTTTTTT; cdr3_aa: CASSQPNGNTGELFF
j_call: TRBJ1-2; d_call: -; v_call: TRBV6-2/TRBV6-3; clone_size: few; cdr3_nt: TGTGCCAGCAGTTTCTCGACCGACTACTATGGCTACACCTTC; cdr3_aa: CASSFSTDYYGYTF
j_call: TRBJ2-7; d_call: -; v_call: TRBV2; clone_size: -; cdr3_nt: TGTGCCAGCAGAGCCTCAAACTACGAGCAGTACTTC; cdr3_aa: CASRASNYEQYF
j_call: TRBJ2-7; d_call: TRBD2; v_call: TRBV5-1; clone_size: -; cdr3_nt: TGCGCCAGCAGCTCCGGACTAGCGGGCACCTACGAGCAGTACTTC; cdr3_aa: CASSSGLAGTYEQYF
j_call: TRBJ1-1; d_call: TRBD1; v_call: TRBV6-5; clone_size: -; cdr3_nt: TGTGCCAGCAGTTACGGCACAGGGGGTTACGCTGAAGCTTTCTTT; cdr3_aa: CASSYGTGGYAEAFF
j_call: TRBJ1-1; d_call: TRBD1; v_call: TRBV5-3; clone_size: -; cdr3_nt: TGTGCCAGAAGCATCGGGACAGCCAACACTGAAGCTTTCTTT; cdr3_aa: CARSIGTANTEAFF
j_call: TRBJ1-4; d_call: TRBD1; v_call: TRBV5-5; clone_size: once; cdr3_nt: TGTGCCAGCAGCTTGGACGAGGGGGCGTATGAAAAACTGTTTTTT; cdr3_aa: CASSLDEGAYEKLFF
j_call: TRBJ2-7; d_call: TRBD2; v_call: TRBV27; clone_size: -; cdr3_nt: TGTGCCAGCAGTCCACGACTAGCGGGAGGATCTTCCTACGAGCAGTACTTC; cdr3_aa: CASSPRLAGGSSYEQYF
j_call: TRBJ1-5; d_call: TRBD1; v_call: TRBV23-1; clone_size: -; cdr3_nt: TGCGCCAGCAGTCTACCGACAGGGCCCGCCCGCGATCAGCCCCAGCATTTT; cdr3_aa: CASSLPTGPARDQPQHF
j_call: TRBJ2-1; d_call: TRBD2; v_call: TRBV6-2/TRBV6-3; clone_size: -; cdr3_nt: TGTGCCAGCAGTTCCCCCGTCGGTAGCGGGAGACGTGGAGAGCAGTTCTTC; cdr3_aa: CASSSPVGSGRRGEQFF
j_call: TRBJ1-4; d_call: -; v_call: TRBV7-9; clone_size: once; cdr3_nt: TGTGCCAGCAGCTTAGTCGCAGGCAGGGGTAGGGAAAAACTGTTTTTT; cdr3_aa: CASSLVAGRGREKLFF
j_call: TRBJ2-5; d_call: TRBD2; v_call: TRBV4-1; clone_size: -; cdr3_nt: TGCGCCAGCAGCCCGGGACTAGCGGGGCAAGAGACCCAGTACTTC; cdr3_aa: CASSPGLAGQETQYF
j_call: TRBJ2-7; d_call: -; v_call: TRBV19; clone_size: once; cdr3_nt: TGTGCCAGTAGTATTTTGACAGGAGGCTACGAGCAGTACTTC; cdr3_aa: CASSILTGGYEQYF
j_call: TRBJ2-5; d_call: TRBD2; v_call: TRBV29-1; clone_size: -; cdr3_nt: TGCAGCGTTGAACTAGCGGGGGAGACCCAGTACTTC; cdr3_aa: CSVELAGETQYF
j_call: TRBJ2-3; d_call: -; v_call: TRBV4-1; clone_size: -; cdr3_nt: TGCGCCAGCAGCCAAGATCCTGGGCTTCGCACAGATACGCAGTATTTT; cdr3_aa: CASSQDPGLRTDTQYF
j_call: TRBJ1-3; d_call: TRBD1; v_call: TRBV6-6; clone_size: -; cdr3_nt: TGTGCCAGCAGCCACGACAGGGTAGCTGGAAACACCATATATTTT; cdr3_aa: CASSHDRVAGNTIYF
j_call: TRBJ2-2; d_call: -; v_call: TRBV5-6; clone_size: -; cdr3_nt: TGTGCCAGCAGCTTGGGGGGCGGTTGGTCCGGGGAGCTGTTTTTT; cdr3_aa: CASSLGGGWSGELFF
j_call: TRBJ1-3; d_call: TRBD1; v_call: TRBV6-1; clone_size: -; cdr3_nt: TGTGCCAGCAGTGAGGCGACAGGGGGCAAGGGAAACACCATATATTTT; cdr3_aa: CASSEATGGKGNTIYF
j_call: TRBJ1-1; d_call: -; v_call: TRBV29-1; clone_size: -; cdr3_nt: TGCAGCGTTGGGCAGGCGAACACTGAAGCTTTCTTT; cdr3_aa: CSVGQANTEAFF
j_call: TRBJ2-5; d_call: -; v_call: TRBV15; clone_size: -; cdr3_nt: TGTGCCACCAGCAACCCCCCTAGCGCACAAGAGACCCAGTACTTC; cdr3_aa: CATSNPPSAQETQYF
j_call: TRBJ1-1; d_call: -; v_call: TRBV5-1; clone_size: -; cdr3_nt: TGCGCCAGCAGCTTCGACACAGGGTGGCTGAACACTGAAGCTTTCTTT; cdr3_aa: CASSFDTGWLNTEAFF
j_call: TRBJ1-4; d_call: -; v_call: TRBV28; clone_size: -; cdr3_nt: TGTGCCAGCAGTCAACAGGGAAGGTCAACTAATGAAAAACTGTTTTTT; cdr3_aa: CASSQQGRSTNEKLFF
j_call: TRBJ1-4; d_call: -; v_call: TRBV28; clone_size: -; cdr3_nt: TGTGCCAGCACCCTACGGTACGACAGCCTTAATGAAAAACTGTTTTTT; cdr3_aa: CASTLRYDSLNEKLFF
j_call: TRBJ2-1; d_call: TRBD2; v_call: TRBV6-2/TRBV6-3; clone_size: -; cdr3_nt: TGTGCCAGCAGTCGGCTAGCGGGAGGAGGTGAGCAGTTCTTC; cdr3_aa: CASSRLAGGGEQFF
j_call: TRBJ1-3; d_call: -; v_call: TRBV6-5; clone_size: -; cdr3_nt: TGTGCCAGCAGCCCCACGGGGGCTGGAAACACCATATATTTT; cdr3_aa: CASSPTGAGNTIYF
j_call: TRBJ1-2; d_call: TRBD1; v_call: TRBV28; clone_size: -; cdr3_nt: TGTGCCAGCAGTTTTACAGGGGGACTAACCCTAGGCTATGGCTACACCTTC; cdr3_aa: CASSFTGGLTLGYGYTF
j_call: TRBJ2-2; d_call: TRBD1; v_call: TRBV18; clone_size: -; cdr3_nt: TGTGCCAGCCTAGGACAGGTGACGAACACCGGGGAGCTGTTTTTT; cdr3_aa: CASLGQVTNTGELFF
j_call: TRBJ2-7; d_call: -; v_call: TRBV7-9; clone_size: -; cdr3_nt: TGTGCCAGCAGCTTGGCGGACTACGAGCAGTACTTC; cdr3_aa: CASSLADYEQYF
j_call: TRBJ1-6; d_call: -; v_call: TRBV5-1; clone_size: -; cdr3_nt: TGCGCCAGCAGCTTGGACGACAGTGGCATCTCACCCCTCCACTTT; cdr3_aa: CASSLDDSGISPLHF
j_call: TRBJ2-7; d_call: TRBD1; v_call: TRBV2; clone_size: -; cdr3_nt: TGTGCCAGCAGTGCGAACAGGGGGCCCTCCCGGGGGAACTTC; cdr3_aa: CASSANRGPSRGNF
j_call: TRBJ2-7; d_call: -; v_call: TRBV5-5; clone_size: few; cdr3_nt: TGTGCCAGCAGCTTGACAGAGATCTCCTACGAGCAGTACTTC; cdr3_aa: CASSLTEISYEQYF
j_call: TRBJ2-2; d_call: -; v_call: TRBV10-3; clone_size: -; cdr3_nt: TGTGCCATCAGTGGCAGGGGCACCGGGGAGCTGTTTTTT; cdr3_aa: CAISGRGTGELFF
j_call: TRBJ1-5; d_call: -; v_call: TRBV2; clone_size: -; cdr3_nt: TGTGCCAGCAGTGAAATCGAGGTACCCGGCAATCAGCCCCAGCATTTT; cdr3_aa: CASSEIEVPGNQPQHF
j_call: TRBJ1-2; d_call: -; v_call: TRBV7-2; clone_size: -; cdr3_nt: TGTGCCAGCAGGGCTCAGGGTTCTGGCTACACCTTC; cdr3_aa: CASRAQGSGYTF
j_call: TRBJ1-1; d_call: -; v_call: TRBV28; clone_size: once; cdr3_nt: TGTGCCAGCAGAGGGCAGGGGTACACTGAAGCTTTCTTT; cdr3_aa: CASRGQGYTEAFF
j_call: TRBJ2-7; d_call: TRBD1; v_call: TRBV9; clone_size: -; cdr3_nt: TGTGCCAGCAGCCCAGGACAGGGTCCCTACGAGCAGTACTTC; cdr3_aa: CASSPGQGPYEQYF
j_call: TRBJ1-1; d_call: TRBD1; v_call: TRBV24-1; clone_size: -; cdr3_nt: TGTGCCACCAGTGAATCCGGGACAGGGACTAAAGCTTTCTTT; cdr3_aa: CATSESGTGTKAFF
j_call: TRBJ1-1; d_call: -; v_call: TRBV9; clone_size: -; cdr3_nt: TGTGCCAGCAGCGTAGCAGGGTTTGGCACTGAAGCTTTCTTT; cdr3_aa: CASSVAGFGTEAFF
j_call: TRBJ2-5; d_call: TRBD1; v_call: TRBV5-1; clone_size: once; cdr3_nt: TGCGCCAGCAGCGGACAGGGTCTCCAAGAGACCCAGTACTTC; cdr3_aa: CASSGQGLQETQYF
j_call: TRBJ1-2; d_call: -; v_call: TRBV7-9; clone_size: -; cdr3_nt: TGTGCCAGCAGCCCCAACCTGCGACAGAAAGTGGAGGGCTACACCTTC; cdr3_aa: CASSPNLRQKVEGYTF
j_call: TRBJ2-1; d_call: -; v_call: TRBV11-1; clone_size: -; cdr3_nt: TGTGCCAGCAGCTTAGCTGCGGACAATGAGCAGTTCTTC; cdr3_aa: CASSLAADNEQFF
j_call: TRBJ2-3; d_call: -; v_call: TRBV6-2/TRBV6-3; clone_size: -; cdr3_nt: TGTGCCAGCAGTCGTGCCACCAGTGGCACAGATACGCAGTATTTT; cdr3_aa: CASSRATSGTDTQYF